These T cell receptor beta chains were read from a single sample in a study of blood T cell repertoires in COVID-19. Only in-frame clones appear in the TCRdb table, and some are missing; sequencing was by immunoSEQ multiplex PCR. The sample gives roughly 90,000 clones, around 87% of which show up once; under 1.2% is in the top ten. The material sequenced was peripheral blood. These receptor sequences come from a human donor in a cohort sampled during active COVID-19. The CDR3 runs from the conserved cysteine through the conserved F or W. D genes are given only for firm matches. Part of the rows lack a size; the others show once, few, many or a class for expanded clones.

V gene: TRBV28
clone size: once
D gene: TRBD2
J gene: TRBJ2-3
CDR3 DNA: TGTGCCAGCCCACCTGGAACCGGGACTAGCTCTCCTTACACAGATACGCAGTATTTT
CDR3 protein: CASPPGTGTSSPYTDTQYF

V gene: TRBV9
clone size: -
D gene: -
J gene: TRBJ2-7
CDR3 DNA: TGTGCCAGCAGCGTAGGGACAGCTATCTACGAGCAGTACTTC
CDR3 protein: CASSVGTAIYEQYF

V gene: TRBV7-2
clone size: -
D gene: -
J gene: TRBJ1-2
CDR3 DNA: TGTGCCAGCAGCTTACAGGGGTCCTATGGCTACACCTTC
CDR3 protein: CASSLQGSYGYTF

V gene: TRBV10-1
clone size: -
D gene: -
J gene: TRBJ1-1
CDR3 DNA: TGCGCCAGCAGTGAGACGGTGAACACTGAAGCTTTCTTT
CDR3 protein: CASSETVNTEAFF

V gene: TRBV28
clone size: -
D gene: -
J gene: TRBJ2-3
CDR3 DNA: TGTGCCAGCAGTCCCGCGGACAGTTACACAGATACGCAGTATTTT
CDR3 protein: CASSPADSYTDTQYF

V gene: TRBV6-1
clone size: -
D gene: TRBD2
J gene: TRBJ2-1
CDR3 DNA: TGTGCCAGCAGTGAAGTCCCCCCCCGAGTGGGACTAGCGGGAGGGCAGGCCTACAATGAGCAGTTCTTC
CDR3 protein: CASSEVPPRVGLAGGQAYNEQFF

V gene: TRBV18
clone size: -
D gene: -
J gene: TRBJ2-7
CDR3 DNA: TGTGCCAGCTCACCACCGGAACGGGGCTCCTACGAGCAGTACTTC
CDR3 protein: CASSPPERGSYEQYF

V gene: TRBV10-1
clone size: -
D gene: -
J gene: TRBJ2-7
CDR3 DNA: TGCGCCAGCAGTGATTCCCAGACTCGCGAGCAGTACTTC
CDR3 protein: CASSDSQTREQYF

V gene: TRBV5-4
clone size: -
D gene: TRBD2
J gene: TRBJ2-7
CDR3 DNA: TGTGCCAGCAGCTTTGGGGCTAGCGGGAGTCAGGGCTACGAGCAGTACTTC
CDR3 protein: CASSFGASGSQGYEQYF

V gene: TRBV7-9
clone size: -
D gene: TRBD1
J gene: TRBJ1-2
CDR3 DNA: TGTGCCAGCAGCCGGGACAGGGTAGGATGGATTTATGGCTACACCTTC
CDR3 protein: CASSRDRVGWIYGYTF

V gene: TRBV7-3
clone size: -
D gene: TRBD1
J gene: TRBJ1-2
CDR3 DNA: TGTGCCAGCAGACCCTCCGGGACAGCTCTGAACTATGGCTACACCTTC
CDR3 protein: CASRPSGTALNYGYTF

V gene: TRBV29-1
clone size: few
D gene: TRBD2
J gene: TRBJ2-3
CDR3 DNA: TGCAGCGTTGGTTCGGCGGGAGTTGCGGATACGCAGTATTTT
CDR3 protein: CSVGSAGVADTQYF

V gene: TRBV7-9
clone size: -
D gene: -
J gene: TRBJ1-2
CDR3 DNA: TGTGCCAGCAGCTTGAGCGGGGGAGGCTACACCTTC
CDR3 protein: CASSLSGGGYTF

V gene: TRBV6-6
clone size: -
D gene: TRBD2
J gene: TRBJ2-5
CDR3 DNA: TGTGCCAGCAGTCCTCGGACTAGCGCGTCGGGGGCCCAGTACTTC
CDR3 protein: CASSPRTSASGAQYF

V gene: TRBV2
clone size: -
D gene: -
J gene: TRBJ2-7
CDR3 DNA: TGTGCCAGCAGTGAAGGGGCGGCCCCGGGGTCCTACGAGCAGTACTTC
CDR3 protein: CASSEGAAPGSYEQYF